This TCR beta chain was identified during a study of T cells in Graves' hyperthyroidism and ophthalmopathy. Comment on this clonotype: A much more abundant neighbour one base away suggests this may be a read error.

The CDR3 totals 15 residues. TCR beta CDR3 regions were amplified from RNA. The TCR CDR3 first-round RT-PCR relied on the HTBI primer set. TCRdb re-derived calls from the multiplex PCR reads in MiXCR, one entry per CDR3 protein. The top ten clones hold around 12% of a sample with 600,000 or so distinct CDR3 sequences, approximately 15% of them seen once. The sample taken for sequencing was blood. V gene TRBV12-3 or TRBV12-4 combines with J gene TRBJ2-1, with 11 bases fitting TRBD2. The sequence was collected from a woman aged 45-59 years with Graves' ophthalmopathy. This chain's CDR3 is CASRLAGVQTYEQLF. DNA of the CDR3: TGTGCCAGCAGACTAGCGGGAGTTCAGACCTATGAGCAGCTCTTC.